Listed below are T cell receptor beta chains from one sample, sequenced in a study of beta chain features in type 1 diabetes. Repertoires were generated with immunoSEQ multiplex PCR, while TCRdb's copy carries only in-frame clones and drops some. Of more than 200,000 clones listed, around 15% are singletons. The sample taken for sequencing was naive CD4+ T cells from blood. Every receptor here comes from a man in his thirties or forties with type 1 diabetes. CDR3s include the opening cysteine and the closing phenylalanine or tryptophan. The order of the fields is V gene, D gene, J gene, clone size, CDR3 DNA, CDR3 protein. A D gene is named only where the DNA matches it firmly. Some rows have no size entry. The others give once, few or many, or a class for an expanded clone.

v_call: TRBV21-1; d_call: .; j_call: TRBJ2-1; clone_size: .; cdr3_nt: TGTGCCAGCAGCAATCGCGCAGGGGCGTACAATGAGCAGTTCTTC; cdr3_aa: CASSNRAGAYNEQFF
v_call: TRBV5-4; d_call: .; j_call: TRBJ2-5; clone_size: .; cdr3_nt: TGTGCCTCCACGGCTGCTTTCCAAGAGACCCAGTACTTC; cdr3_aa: CASTAAFQETQYF
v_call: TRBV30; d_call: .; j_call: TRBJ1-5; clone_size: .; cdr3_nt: TGTGCCTGGAGAGGGATAGGTCAGCCCCAGCATTTT; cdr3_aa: CAWRGIGQPQHF
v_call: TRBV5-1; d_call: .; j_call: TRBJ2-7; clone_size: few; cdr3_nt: TGCGCCAGCAGCTTGCGAGGGGTTGGAACCTACGAGCAGTACTTC; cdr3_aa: CASSLRGVGTYEQYF
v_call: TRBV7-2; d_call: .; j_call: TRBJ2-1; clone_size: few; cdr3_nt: TGTGCCAGCAGCTTAGTACAGGGTCTAAATGAGCAGTTCTTC; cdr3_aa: CASSLVQGLNEQFF
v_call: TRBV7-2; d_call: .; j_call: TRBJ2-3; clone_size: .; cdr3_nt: TGTGCCAGTACCTCCTGGGGAGCCGGTACAGATACGCAGTATTTT; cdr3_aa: CASTSWGAGTDTQYF
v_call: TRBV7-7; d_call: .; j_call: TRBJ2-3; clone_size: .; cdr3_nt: TGTGCCAGCAGCTTTGGTACCCACACAGATACGCAGTATTTT; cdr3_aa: CASSFGTHTDTQYF
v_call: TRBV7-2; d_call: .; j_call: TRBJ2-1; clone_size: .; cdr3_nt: TGTGCCAGCAGCTTACGGACCCAGACCTACAATGAGCAGTTCTTC; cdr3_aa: CASSLRTQTYNEQFF
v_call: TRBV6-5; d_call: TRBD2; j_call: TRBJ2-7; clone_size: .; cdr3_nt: TGTGCCAGCAGTTACTCGCGCGGGAGAGGGTACGAGCAGTACTTC; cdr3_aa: CASSYSRGRGYEQYF
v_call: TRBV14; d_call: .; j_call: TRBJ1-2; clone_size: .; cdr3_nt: TGTGCCAGCAGCCGGCCCTTTAACTATGGCTACACCTTC; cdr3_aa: CASSRPFNYGYTF
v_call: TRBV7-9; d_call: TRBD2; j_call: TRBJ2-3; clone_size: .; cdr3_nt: TGTGCCAGCAGCCCGCCGGGACTAGCGGGAACGGGGACAGATACGCAGTATTTT; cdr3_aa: CASSPPGLAGTGTDTQYF
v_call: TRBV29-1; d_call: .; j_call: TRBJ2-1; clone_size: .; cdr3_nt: TGCAGCGTTGACCCGGGACAAGGATCGGGCAATGAGCAGTTCTTC; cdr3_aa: CSVDPGQGSGNEQFF
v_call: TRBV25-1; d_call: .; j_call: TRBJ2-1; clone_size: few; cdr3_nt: TGTGCCAGCAGTTTAGTGGGGGCGGCGGGAGCATACAATGAGCAGTTCTTC; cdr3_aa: CASSLVGAAGAYNEQFF
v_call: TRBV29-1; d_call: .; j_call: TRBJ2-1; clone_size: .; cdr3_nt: TGCAGCGTATCGCCGCAGGCTCCTACAATTGAGCAGTTCTTC; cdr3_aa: CSVSPQAPTIEQFF
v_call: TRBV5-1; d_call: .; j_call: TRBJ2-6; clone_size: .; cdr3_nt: TGCGCCAGCGGGCCGGGACGGTCCTCTGGGGCCAACGTCCTGACTTTC; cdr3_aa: CASGPGRSSGANVLTF
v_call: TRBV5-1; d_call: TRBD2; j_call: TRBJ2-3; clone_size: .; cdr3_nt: TGCGCCAGCAGCTCAAGACTAGCGGGGAGAGGAAGCACAGATACGCAGTATTTT; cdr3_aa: CASSSRLAGRGSTDTQYF
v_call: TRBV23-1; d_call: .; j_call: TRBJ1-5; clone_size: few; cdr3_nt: TGCGCCAGCAGTCAATCGACTGCGGGGGGTGGTAATCAGCCCCAGCATTTT; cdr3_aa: CASSQSTAGGGNQPQHF
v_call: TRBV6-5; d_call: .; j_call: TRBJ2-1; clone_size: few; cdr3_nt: TGTGCCAGCAGTTACGGGCAGGGTTACAATGAGCAGTTCTTC; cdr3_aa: CASSYGQGYNEQFF
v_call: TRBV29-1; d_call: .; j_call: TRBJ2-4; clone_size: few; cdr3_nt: TGCAGCGTGGCGGCGGTAGCCAAAAACATTCAGTACTTC; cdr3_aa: CSVAAVAKNIQYF
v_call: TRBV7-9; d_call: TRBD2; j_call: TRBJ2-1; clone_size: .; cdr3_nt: TGTGCCAGCAGCCTAGCTAGCGGGAGCGGTTATGAGCAGTTCTTC; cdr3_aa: CASSLASGSGYEQFF
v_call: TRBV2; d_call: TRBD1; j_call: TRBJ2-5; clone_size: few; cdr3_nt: TGTGCCAGCAGGGCTTTCGACAGGGAAGAGACCCAGTACTTC; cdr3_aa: CASRAFDREETQYF
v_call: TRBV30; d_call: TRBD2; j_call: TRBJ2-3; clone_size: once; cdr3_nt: TGTGCCTGGAGATATGCAGGGAGGGCCATGGATACGCAGTATTTT; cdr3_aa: CAWRYAGRAMDTQYF
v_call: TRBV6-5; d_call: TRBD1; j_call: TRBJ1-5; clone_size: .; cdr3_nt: TGTGCCAGCGGGGACAGACAGCCCCAGCATTTT; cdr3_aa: CASGDRQPQHF
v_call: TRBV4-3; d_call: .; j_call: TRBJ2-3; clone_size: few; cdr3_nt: TGCGCCAGCAGCCAAAATCCAGGGTCGACAGATACGCAGTATTTT; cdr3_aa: CASSQNPGSTDTQYF
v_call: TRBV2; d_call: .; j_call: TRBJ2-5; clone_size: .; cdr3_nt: TGTGCCAGCAGTGTCGGACTGGGGGAGACCCAGTACTTC; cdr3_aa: CASSVGLGETQYF
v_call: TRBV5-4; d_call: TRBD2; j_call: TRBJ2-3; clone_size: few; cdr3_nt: TGTGCCAGCAGCTCGACTAGCAGCACTAGCACAGATACGCAGTATTTT; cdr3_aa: CASSSTSSTSTDTQYF
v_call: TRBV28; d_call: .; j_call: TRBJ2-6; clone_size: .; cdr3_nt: TGTGCCAGCACCACCCGGGCCTCTGGGGCCAACGTCCTGACTTTC; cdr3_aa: CASTTRASGANVLTF
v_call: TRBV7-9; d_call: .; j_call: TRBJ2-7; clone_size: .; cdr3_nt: TGTGCCAGCAGCCTGCGGCAGTCGTACGAGCAGTACTTC; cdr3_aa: CASSLRQSYEQYF
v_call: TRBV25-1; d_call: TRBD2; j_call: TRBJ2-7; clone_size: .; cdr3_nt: TGTGCCAGCACAACGGGAGGGTCCTACGAGCAGTACTTC; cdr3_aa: CASTTGGSYEQYF
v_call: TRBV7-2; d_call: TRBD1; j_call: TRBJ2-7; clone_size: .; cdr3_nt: TGTGCCAGCAGACCGTCCCGGGACAGGGGAGAGCAGTACTTC; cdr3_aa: CASRPSRDRGEQYF
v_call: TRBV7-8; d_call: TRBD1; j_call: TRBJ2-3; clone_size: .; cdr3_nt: TGTGCCAGCAGCTTTGGAGAAGGGGGCGGAGATACGCAGTATTTT; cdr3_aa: CASSFGEGGGDTQYF